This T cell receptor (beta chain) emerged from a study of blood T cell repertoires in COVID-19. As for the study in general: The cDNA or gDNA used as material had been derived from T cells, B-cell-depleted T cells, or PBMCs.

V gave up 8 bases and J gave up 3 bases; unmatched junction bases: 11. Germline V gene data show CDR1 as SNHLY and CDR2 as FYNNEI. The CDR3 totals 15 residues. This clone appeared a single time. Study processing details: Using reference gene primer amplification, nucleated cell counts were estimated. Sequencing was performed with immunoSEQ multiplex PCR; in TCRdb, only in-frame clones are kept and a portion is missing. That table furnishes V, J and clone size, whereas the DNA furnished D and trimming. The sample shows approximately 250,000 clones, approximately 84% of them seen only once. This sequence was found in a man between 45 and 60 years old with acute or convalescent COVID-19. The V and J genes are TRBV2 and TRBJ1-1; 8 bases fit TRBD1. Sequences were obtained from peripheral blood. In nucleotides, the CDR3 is TGTGCCAGCCGATACGAGACAGGGGAAGACACTGAAGCTTTCTTT. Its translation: CASRYETGEDTEAFF.